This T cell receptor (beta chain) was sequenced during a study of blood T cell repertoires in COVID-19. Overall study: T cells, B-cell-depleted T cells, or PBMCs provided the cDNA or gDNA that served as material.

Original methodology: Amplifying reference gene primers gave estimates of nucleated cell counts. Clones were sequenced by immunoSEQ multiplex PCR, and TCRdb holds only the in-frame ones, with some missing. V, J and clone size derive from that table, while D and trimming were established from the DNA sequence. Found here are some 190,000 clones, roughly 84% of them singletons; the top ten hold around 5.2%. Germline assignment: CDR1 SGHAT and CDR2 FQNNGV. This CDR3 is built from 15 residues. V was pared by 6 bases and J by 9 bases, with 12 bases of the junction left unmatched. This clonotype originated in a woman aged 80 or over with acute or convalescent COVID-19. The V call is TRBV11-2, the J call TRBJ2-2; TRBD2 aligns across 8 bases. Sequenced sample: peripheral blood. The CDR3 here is CASRALAELNWELFF. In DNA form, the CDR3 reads TGTGCCAGCAGGGCACTAGCGGAACTTAACTGGGAGCTGTTTTTT.